This is a list of T cell receptor beta chains from one sample in a study of CD8 T cells in ankylosing spondylitis. Each CDR3 protein is one row after TCRdb ran MiXCR on the 5' RACE reads. Among about 150,000 distinct CDR3 sequences listed, 44% were seen once. The sample taken for sequencing was synovial fluid, either unsorted or a sorted T cell fraction (not recorded which). These TCRs come from a male donor with ankylosing spondylitis. Both conserved end residues are part of each CDR3. The D gene is left open where the match is weak. Clone size is not always given. Where it is, it says once, few, many or a class for expanded clones.

d_call	j_call	v_call	clone_size	cdr3_aa	cdr3_nt
-	TRBJ1-3	TRBV5-1	-	CASSRDVYSGNTIYF	TGCGCCAGCAGCCGGGACGTATACTCTGGAAACACCATATATTTT
TRBD2	TRBJ2-1	TRBV6-4	-	CASSDSSSGSIDEQFF	TGTGCCAGCAGTGACTCGTCTAGCGGGAGTATAGATGAGCAGTTCTTC
TRBD1	TRBJ1-2	TRBV5-6	-	CASSPYVLQGANGDYGYTF	TGTGCCAGCAGCCCGTACGTGTTACAGGGGGCGAACGGGGACTATGGCTACACCTTC
-	TRBJ1-2	TRBV12-3/TRBV12-4	-	CASRHQGFYGYTF	TGTGCCAGCAGGCATCAGGGGTTCTATGGCTACACCTTC
-	TRBJ1-1	TRBV29-1	-	CSVDPGLNTEAFF	TGCAGCGTTGACCCAGGTCTGAACACTGAAGCTTTCTTT
-	TRBJ1-1	TRBV20-1	-	CSARDWWKDSPGTEAFF	TGCAGTGCTAGAGATTGGTGGAAAGACAGTCCCGGCACTGAAGCTTTCTTT
TRBD2	TRBJ2-3	TRBV4-1	-	CASSQDTHEAGTTASTDTQYF	TGCGCCAGCAGCCAAGATACCCACGAGGCCGGGACTACTGCTAGCACAGATACGCAGTATTTT
-	TRBJ2-1	TRBV3-1	-	CASSQVGGGGIYNEQFF	TGTGCCAGCAGCCAAGTGGGCGGCGGAGGGATCTACAATGAGCAGTTCTTC
-	TRBJ2-5	TRBV29-1	-	CSVAPSLETQYF	TGCAGCGTCGCCCCGAGTTTGGAGACCCAGTACTTC
-	TRBJ2-6	TRBV15	many	CATSSGGDGSGANVLTF	TGTGCCACCAGCTCAGGGGGGGACGGCTCTGGGGCCAACGTCCTGACTTTC
-	TRBJ2-7	TRBV13	many	CASSLGAVAADSYEQYF	TGTGCCAGCAGCTTAGGGGCGGTAGCCGCCGACTCCTACGAGCAGTACTTC
-	TRBJ1-2	TRBV12-3/TRBV12-4	many	CASSWGALGGYTF	TGTGCCAGCAGTTGGGGCGCTTTAGGAGGCTACACCTTC
-	TRBJ2-6	TRBV7-2	-	CASSLGQDGLRANVLTF	TGTGCCAGCAGCTTAGGGCAGGACGGTTTGAGGGCCAACGTCCTGACTTTC
-	TRBJ2-5	TRBV3-1	-	CASSQVWYSGMTQYF	TGTGCCAGCAGCCAAGTGTGGTACTCCGGGATGACCCAGTACTTC
-	TRBJ1-1	TRBV23-1	-	CASSGVLTGGSSTEAFF	TGCGCCAGCAGCGGCGTGTTGACAGGTGGTTCTAGCACTGAAGCTTTCTTT
TRBD1	TRBJ1-2	TRBV12-3/TRBV12-4	-	CASSFRGSRTGVLGYTF	TGTGCCAGCAGTTTTCGGGGTTCGAGGACAGGGGTCTTGGGCTACACCTTC
TRBD2	TRBJ2-7	TRBV14	once	CASAPGLAGPAISYEQYF	TGTGCCAGCGCCCCCGGGCTAGCGGGGCCGGCTATCTCCTACGAGCAGTACTTC
-	TRBJ1-2	TRBV2	-	CASIESDEAWSGGYTF	TGTGCCAGCATCGAGTCCGACGAAGCTTGGAGTGGTGGCTACACCTTC
-	TRBJ1-5	TRBV4-1	-	CASSQVDGSQPQHF	TGCGCCAGCAGCCAAGTTGACGGGAGTCAGCCCCAGCATTTT
-	TRBJ2-7	TRBV12-3/TRBV12-4	-	CASSFQNIEGEQYF	TGTGCCAGCAGTTTTCAGAACATCGAGGGCGAGCAGTACTTC
-	TRBJ1-1	TRBV10-3	-	CAISGWGTEAFF	TGTGCCATCAGCGGATGGGGGACTGAAGCTTTCTTT
TRBD1	TRBJ1-1	TRBV7-2	-	CASSEDRGAEAFF	TGTGCCAGCAGCGAGGACAGGGGCGCTGAAGCTTTCTTT